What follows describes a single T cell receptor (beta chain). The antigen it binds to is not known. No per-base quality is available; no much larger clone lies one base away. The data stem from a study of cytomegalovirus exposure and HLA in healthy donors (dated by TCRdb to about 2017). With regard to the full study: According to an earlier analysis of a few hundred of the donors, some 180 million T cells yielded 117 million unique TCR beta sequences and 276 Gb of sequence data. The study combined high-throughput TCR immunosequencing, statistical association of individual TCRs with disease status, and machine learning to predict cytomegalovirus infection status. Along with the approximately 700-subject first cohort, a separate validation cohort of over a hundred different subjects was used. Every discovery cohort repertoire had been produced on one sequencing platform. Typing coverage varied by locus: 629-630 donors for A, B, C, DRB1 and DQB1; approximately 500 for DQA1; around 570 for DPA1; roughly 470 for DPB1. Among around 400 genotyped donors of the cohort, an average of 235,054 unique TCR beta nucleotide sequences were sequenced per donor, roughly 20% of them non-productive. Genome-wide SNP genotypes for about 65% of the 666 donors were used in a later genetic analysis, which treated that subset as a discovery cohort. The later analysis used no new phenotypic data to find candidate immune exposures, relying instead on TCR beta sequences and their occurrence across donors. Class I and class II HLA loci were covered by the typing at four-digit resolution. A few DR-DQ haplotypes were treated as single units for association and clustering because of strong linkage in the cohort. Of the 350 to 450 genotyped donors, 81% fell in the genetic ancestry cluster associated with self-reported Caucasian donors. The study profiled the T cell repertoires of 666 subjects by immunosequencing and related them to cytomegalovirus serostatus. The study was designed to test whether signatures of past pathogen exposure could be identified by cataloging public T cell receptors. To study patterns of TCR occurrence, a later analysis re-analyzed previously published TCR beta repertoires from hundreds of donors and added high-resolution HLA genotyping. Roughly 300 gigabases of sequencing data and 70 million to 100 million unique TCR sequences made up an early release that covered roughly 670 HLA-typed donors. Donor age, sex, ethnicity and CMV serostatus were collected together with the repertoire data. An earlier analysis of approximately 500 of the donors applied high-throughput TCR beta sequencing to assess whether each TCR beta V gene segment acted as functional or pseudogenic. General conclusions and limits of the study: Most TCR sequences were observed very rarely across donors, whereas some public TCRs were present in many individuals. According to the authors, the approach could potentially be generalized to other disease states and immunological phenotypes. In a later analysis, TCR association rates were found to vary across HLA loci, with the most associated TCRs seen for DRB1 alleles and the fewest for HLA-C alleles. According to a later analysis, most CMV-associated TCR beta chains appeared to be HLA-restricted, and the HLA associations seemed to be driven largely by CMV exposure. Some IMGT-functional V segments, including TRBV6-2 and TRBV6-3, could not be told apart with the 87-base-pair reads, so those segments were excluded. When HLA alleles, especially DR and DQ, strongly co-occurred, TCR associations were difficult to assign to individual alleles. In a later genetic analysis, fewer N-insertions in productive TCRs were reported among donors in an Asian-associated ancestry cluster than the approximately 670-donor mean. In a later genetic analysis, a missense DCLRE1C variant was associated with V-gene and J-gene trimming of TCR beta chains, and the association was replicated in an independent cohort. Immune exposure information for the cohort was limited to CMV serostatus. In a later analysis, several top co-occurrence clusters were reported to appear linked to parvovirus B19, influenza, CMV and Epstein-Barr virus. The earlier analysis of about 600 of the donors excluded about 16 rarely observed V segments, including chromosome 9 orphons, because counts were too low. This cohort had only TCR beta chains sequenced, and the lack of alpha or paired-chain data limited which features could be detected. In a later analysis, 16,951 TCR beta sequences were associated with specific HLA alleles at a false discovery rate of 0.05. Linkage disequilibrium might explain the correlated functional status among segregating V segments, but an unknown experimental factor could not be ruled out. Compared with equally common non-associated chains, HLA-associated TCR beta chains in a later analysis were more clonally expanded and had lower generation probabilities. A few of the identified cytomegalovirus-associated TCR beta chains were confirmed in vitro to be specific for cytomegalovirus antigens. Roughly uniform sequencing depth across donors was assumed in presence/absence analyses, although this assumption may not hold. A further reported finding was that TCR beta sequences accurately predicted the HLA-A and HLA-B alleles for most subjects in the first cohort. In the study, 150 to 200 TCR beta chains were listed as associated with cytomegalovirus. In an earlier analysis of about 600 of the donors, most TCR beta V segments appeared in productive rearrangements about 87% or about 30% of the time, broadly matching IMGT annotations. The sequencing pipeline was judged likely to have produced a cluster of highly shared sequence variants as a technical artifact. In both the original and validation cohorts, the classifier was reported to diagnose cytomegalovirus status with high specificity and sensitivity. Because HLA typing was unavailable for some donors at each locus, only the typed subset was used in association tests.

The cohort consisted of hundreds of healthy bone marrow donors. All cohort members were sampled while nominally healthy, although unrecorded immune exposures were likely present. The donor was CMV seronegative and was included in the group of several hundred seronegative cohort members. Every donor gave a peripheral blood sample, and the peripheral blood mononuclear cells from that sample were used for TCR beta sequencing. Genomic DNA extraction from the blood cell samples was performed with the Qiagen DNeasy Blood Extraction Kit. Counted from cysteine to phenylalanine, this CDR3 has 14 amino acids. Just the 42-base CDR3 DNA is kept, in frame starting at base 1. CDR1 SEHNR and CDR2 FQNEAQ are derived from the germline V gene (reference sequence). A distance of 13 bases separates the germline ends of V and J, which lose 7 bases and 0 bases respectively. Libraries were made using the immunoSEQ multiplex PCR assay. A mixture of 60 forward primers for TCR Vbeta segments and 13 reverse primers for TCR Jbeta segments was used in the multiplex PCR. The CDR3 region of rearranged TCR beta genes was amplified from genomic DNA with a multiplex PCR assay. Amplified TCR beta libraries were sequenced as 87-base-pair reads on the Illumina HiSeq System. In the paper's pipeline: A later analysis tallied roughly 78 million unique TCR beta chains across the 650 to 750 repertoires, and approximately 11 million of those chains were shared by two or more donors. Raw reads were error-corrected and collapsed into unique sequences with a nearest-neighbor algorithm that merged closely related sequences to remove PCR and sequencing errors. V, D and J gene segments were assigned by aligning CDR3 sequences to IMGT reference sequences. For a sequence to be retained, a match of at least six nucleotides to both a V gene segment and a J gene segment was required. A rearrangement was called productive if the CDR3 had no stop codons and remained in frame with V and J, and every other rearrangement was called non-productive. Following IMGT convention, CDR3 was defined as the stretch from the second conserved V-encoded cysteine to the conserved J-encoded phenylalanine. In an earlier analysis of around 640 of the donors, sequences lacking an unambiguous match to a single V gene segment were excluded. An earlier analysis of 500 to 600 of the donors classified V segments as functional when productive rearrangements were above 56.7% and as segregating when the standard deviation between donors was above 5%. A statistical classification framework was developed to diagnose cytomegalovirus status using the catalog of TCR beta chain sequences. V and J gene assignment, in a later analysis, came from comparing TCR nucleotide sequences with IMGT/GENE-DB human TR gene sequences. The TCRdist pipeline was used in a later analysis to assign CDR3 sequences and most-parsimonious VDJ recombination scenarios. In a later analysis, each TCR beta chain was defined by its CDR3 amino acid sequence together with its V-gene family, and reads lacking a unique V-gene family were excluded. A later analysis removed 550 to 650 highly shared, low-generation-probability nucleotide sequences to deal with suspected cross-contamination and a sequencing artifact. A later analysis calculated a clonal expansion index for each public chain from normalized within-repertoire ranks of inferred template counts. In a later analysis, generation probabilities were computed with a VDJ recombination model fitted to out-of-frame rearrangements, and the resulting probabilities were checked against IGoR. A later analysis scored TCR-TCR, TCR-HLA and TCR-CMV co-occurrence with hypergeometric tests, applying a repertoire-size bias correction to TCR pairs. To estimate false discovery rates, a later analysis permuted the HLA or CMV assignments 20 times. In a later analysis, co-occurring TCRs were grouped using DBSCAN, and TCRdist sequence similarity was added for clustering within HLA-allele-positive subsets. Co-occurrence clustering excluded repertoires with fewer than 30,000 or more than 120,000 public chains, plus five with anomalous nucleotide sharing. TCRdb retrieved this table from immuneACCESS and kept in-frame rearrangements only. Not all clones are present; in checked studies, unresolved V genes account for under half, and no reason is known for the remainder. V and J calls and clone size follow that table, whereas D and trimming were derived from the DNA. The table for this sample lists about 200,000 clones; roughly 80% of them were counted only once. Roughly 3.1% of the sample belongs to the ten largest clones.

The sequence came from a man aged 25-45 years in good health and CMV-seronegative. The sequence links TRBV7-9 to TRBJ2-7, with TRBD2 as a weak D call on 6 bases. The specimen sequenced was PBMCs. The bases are TGTGCCAGCAAAACCGGGACTGACTCCTACGAGCAGTACTTC. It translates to CASKTGTDSYEQYF.